This entry lists 19 T cell receptor beta chains sequenced from one sample in a study of shared clonotypes between healthy human individuals. Profiling relied on immunoSEQ multiplex PCR, and the TCRdb table lists in-frame clones only, not all of them. The top ten hold about 0.39% of the sample, which has 2 million to 2.5 million clones, 90% to 95% seen once. Material for sequencing was naive CD4+ T cells from PBMCs. Subset reported: CD45RA+ positively selected. Receptors were obtained from a man younger than 30 in good health. Some clones in this sample may be carry-over from other donors' samples.

The table lists this clone with a count of one. The genes are TRBV19 and TRBJ2-7; tentatively, D is TRBD2 (5 bases). Trimming removed 3 bases at V and 2 bases at J, with 11 bases between. Germline assignment: CDR1 LNHDA and CDR2 SQIVND (reference sequence). There are 14 residues in the CDR3. For the CDR3, the DNA is TGTGCCAGTAGTATCGCGGGCCAAACCTACGAGCAGTACTTC. It translates to CASSIAGQTYEQYF.

The rearrangement joins TRBV11-1 to TRBJ2-7, with D hard to call. CDR1 SGHAT and CDR2 FQDESV come from the germline V gene (reference sequence). The V and J ends lost 5 bases and 4 bases respectively, with 15 bases between them. This CDR3 spans 14 amino acids. CDR3 sequence (DNA): TGTGCCAGCAGCCCCCCGAAGGGAAGTTACGAGCAGTACTTC. Encoded protein: CASSPPKGSYEQYF.

The genes are TRBV7-9 and TRBJ2-7; 9 nucleotides match TRBD2. This CDR3 spans 15 amino acids. Germline V lookup: CDR1 SEHNR, CDR2 FQNEAQ (reference sequence). V gave up 5 bases and J gave up 3 bases; unmatched junction bases: 8. CDR3 in DNA: TGTGCCAGCAGCCGTAGCGGGAGTGTCCGCTACGAGCAGTACTTC. It specifies CASSRSGSVRYEQYF. The full variable domain, with the rest looked up from reference TRBV7-9 and TRBJ2-7, is DTGVSQNPRHKITKRGQNVTFRCDPISEHNRLYWYRQTLGQGPEFLTYFQNEAQLEKSRLLSDRFSAERPKGSFSTLEIQRTEQGDSAMYLCASSRSGSVRYEQYFGPGTRLTVT.

This chain links TRBV11-2 with TRBJ2-1; TRBD1 or TRBD2 may be the D gene (5 bases each). Germline V gene lookup returns CDR1 SGHAT and CDR2 FQNNGV. Trimming left V 5 bases short and J 6 bases short, with 26 bases between. This CDR3 is built from 18 residues. The CDR3 loop is CASSRGGLFFLRGNEQFF. CDR3 coding DNA: TGTGCCAGCAGCCGGGGCGGACTTTTCTTCCTTCGGGGCAATGAGCAGTTCTTC.

This clone was counted a few times. This sequence joins TRBV28 and TRBJ1-1; 8 bases are a match to TRBD1. Trimming at V came to 5 bases and at J to 8 bases, leaving 4 bases not matched to a gene. This CDR3 spans 12 amino acids. The germline V gene has CDR1 MDHEN and CDR2 SYDVKM. CDR3 sequence: CASSTRGQEAFF. The CDR3 DNA follows: TGTGCCAGCAGTACCAGGGGGCAGGAAGCTTTCTTT. The variable domain in full, with the rest retrieved from reference TRBV28 and TRBJ1-1, is DVKVTQSSRYLVKRTGEKVFLECVQDMDHENMFWYRQDPGLGLRLIYFSYDVKMKEKGDIPEGYSVSREKKERFSLILESASTNQTSMYLCASSTRGQEAFFGQGTRLTVV.

The V gene is TRBV4-1, the J gene TRBJ1-1; D is perhaps TRBD1 (5 bases). The CDR3 totals 11 residues. Per germline, CDR1 MGHRA and CDR2 YSYEKL. Trimming took 1 base from V and 8 from J, leaving 5 bases between them. The CDR3 DNA sequence: TGCGCCAGCAGCCAAGGGGGGGAAGCTTTCTTT. It is translated as CASSQGGEAFF.

A remark on this clone: The identical CDR3 is also encoded by other nucleotide sequences in the sample. The chain recombines TRBV18 with TRBJ2-7; D remains ambiguous. The CDR3 loop spans 13 amino acids. CDR1 is KGHSH and CDR2 is LQKENI in the germline V gene. Trimming removed 3 bases from V and 0 bases from J, with 6 bases in between. The CDR3 nucleotides are TGTGCCAGCTCACCGGGATCCTCCTACGAGCAGTACTTC. Encoded protein: CASSPGSSYEQYF.

The V and J genes are TRBV4-3 and TRBJ1-1; the D is unclear. This CDR3 region has 16 residues. Trimming cost V 0 bases and J 2 bases, with 13 bases left between them. Germline CDR1 is LGHNA and CDR2 is YSLEER. The CDR3 is CASSQESGRPNTEAFF. The CDR3 DNA reads as TGCGCCAGCAGCCAAGAATCGGGCAGGCCTAACACTGAAGCTTTCTTT.

V and J are TRBV6-5 and TRBJ2-2; D is perhaps TRBD1 (5 bases). CDR1 MNHEY and CDR2 SVGAGI come from the germline V gene. CDR3 length equals 14 residues. V was shortened by 5 bases and J by 2 bases, with 9 bases between the two germline ends. The CDR3 spells CASSRGVNTGELFF. As DNA, the CDR3 is TGTGCCAGCAGTAGGGGCGTAAACACCGGGGAGCTGTTTTTT.

J is TRBJ2-7 and V is TRBV23-1; D is perhaps TRBD1 or TRBD2 (5 bases each). TRBV23-1 carries the ORF label, with uncertain function. This CDR3 spans 14 amino acids. V was trimmed by 0 bases and J by 12 bases, leaving 18 bases between them. CDR3 region: CASSQSSLWGSMYF. The CDR3 DNA reads as TGCGCCAGCAGTCAATCTAGTCTTTGGGGGAGTATGTACTTC.

V usage is TRBV30 and J usage is TRBJ1-6, with no clear D. In germline, CDR1 is GTSNPN, CDR2 SVGIG (reference sequence). This CDR3 is built from 13 residues. V lost 1 base to trimming and J lost 10 bases, with 11 bases between them. CDR3: CAWSDRWGSPLHF. DNA of the CDR3: TGTGCCTGGAGTGATCGTTGGGGATCACCCCTCCACTTT.

The J gene is TRBJ1-3, the V gene TRBV18; 7 nucleotides line up with TRBD1. The V gene's germline CDR1 is KGHSH and CDR2 LQKENI. J was trimmed by 4 bases and V by 5 bases; bases with no gene match: 8. The CDR3 spans 15 residues. CDR3 loop: CASSSNRGAGNTIYF. The CDR3 region has the DNA TGTGCCAGCTCATCGAACAGGGGTGCGGGAAACACCATATATTTT.

This clone appeared once. The CDR3 DNA reads TGTGCCAGCAGCGTAGGAGACCAAGAGACCCAGTACTTC. Translating gives CASSVGDQETQYF. The chain has TRBV9 and TRBJ2-5; unclear D gene. Trimming left V 0 bases short and J 0 bases short, with 3 bases between. This CDR3 comprises 13 residues. Germline V gene sequence: CDR1 SGDLS, CDR2 YYNGEE.

The chain combines TRBV27 with TRBJ1-5; D perhaps matches TRBD1 (6 bases). From germline, CDR1 is MNHEY and CDR2 SMNVEV (reference sequence). V was cut by 6 bases and J by 7 bases, with 13 bases left in between. The CDR3 length is 13 residues. The CDR3 coding sequence is TGTGCCAGCAGGGGGGGGCTGGGGCAGCCCCAGCATTTT. Translating gives CASRGGLGQPQHF.

The chain joins TRBV18 to TRBJ2-5, with a possible D match to TRBD1 (6 bases). The CDR3 runs 15 residues. CDR1 and CDR2 (germline): KGHSH, LQKENI. V shed 5 bases and J shed 5 bases, with 18 bases lying between them. The CDR3 loop reads CASSAQGISIETQYF. In DNA form, the CDR3 reads TGTGCCAGCTCAGCGCAGGGGATTAGTATTGAGACCCAGTACTTC.

The chain links TRBV28 to TRBJ2-3; 8 bases are shared with TRBD2. There are 14 residues in the CDR3. In germline, CDR1 is MDHEN, CDR2 SYDVKM. After removal of 5 bases from V and 5 bases from J, the junction contained 6 bases not matched to a gene. The CDR3 DNA reads TGTGCCAGCAGTCCCGCGGGAGGCTTAGATACGCAGTATTTT. It yields the protein CASSPAGGLDTQYF.

The chain recombines TRBV11-2 with TRBJ1-5; tentative D call: TRBD1 (6 bases). The CDR3 is 15 amino acids. Trimming removed 3 bases from V and 0 bases from J, with 9 bases in between. Germline loops: CDR1 SGHAT, CDR2 FQNNGV. The chain's CDR3 is CASSLSGASNQPQHF. The CDR3 DNA follows: TGTGCCAGCAGCTTGTCGGGGGCTAGCAATCAGCCCCAGCATTTT. The entire variable domain, with the rest obtained from reference TRBV11-2 and TRBJ1-5, is as follows: EAGVAQSPRYKIIEKRQSVAFWCNPISGHATLYWYQQILGQGPKLLIQFQNNGVVDDSQLPKDRFSAERLKGVDSTLKIQPAKLEDSAVYLCASSLSGASNQPQHFGDGTRLSIL.

V is TRBV6-6 and J is TRBJ1-5, with TRBD1 identical over 8 bases. This CDR3 contains 15 residues. CDR1 is MNHNY and CDR2 is SVGAGI in the germline V gene (reference sequence). J gave up 3 bases and V 7 bases, and 8 bases lay outside the gene matches. The CDR3 nucleotides are TGTGCCAGCAACCTAAGGGGACAGGCCAATCAGCCCCAGCATTTT. It yields the protein CASNLRGQANQPQHF.

The rearrangement links TRBV27 to TRBJ1-5, with D possibly TRBD1 on 5 matching bases. CDR3 length: 17 residues. V lost 4 bases to trimming and J lost 0 bases, with 16 bases between them. Germline CDR1 and CDR2: MNHEY and SMNVEV (reference sequence). The CDR3: CASSWGPPDYSNQPQHF. The DNA of the CDR3 is TGTGCCAGCAGTTGGGGACCGCCGGATTATAGCAATCAGCCCCAGCATTTT.